This T cell receptor beta chain was documented in a study of CD8+CD57+ T cells in acquired aplastic anemia. Turning to the study itself: Sorted CD4+ and CD8+ cells gave an average of roughly 3.5 ug of DNA. On average, healthy donors gave 9 million to 11 million reads for CD4+ cells. Findings and caveats of the study: Shared by patients and controls, approximately 28 CD8+ CDR3s were abundant in patients. Patients were compared with controls for CD8+ Simpson's diversity, and no significant difference emerged.

Genomic DNA, serving as template, underwent TCR beta VDJ and CDR3 profiling. TCRdb re-called the reads with MiXCR, one entry per CDR3 protein. This sample has some 180,000 distinct CDR3 sequences, with 35% to 50% found just once. Trimming took 3 bases from V and 7 from J, leaving 14 bases between them. The CDR3 length is 14 residues. Germline CDR1 is LNHDA and CDR2 is SQIVND (reference sequence). Comments on this clonotype: Its specificity is not known.

The source is a human donor in good health. Sequencing was carried out using sorted CD4+, CD8+, or CD8+CD57+ T cells (not recorded which) from PBMCs. J is TRBJ2-3 and V is TRBV19; D may be TRBD2 (5 bases). CDR3 region: CASSIDDLDYTQYF. The DNA of the CDR3 is TGTGCCAGTAGTATCGATGATTTGGACTATACGCAGTATTTT. Combining the CDR3 with reference TRBV19 and TRBJ2-3 gives the whole variable domain DGGITQSPKYLFRKEGQNVTLSCEQNLNHDAMYWYRQDPGQGLRLIYYSQIVNDFQKGDIAEGYSVSREKKESFPLTVTSAQKNPTAFYLCASSIDDLDYTQYFGPGTRLTVL.